This T cell receptor (beta chain) originates from a study of blood T cell repertoires in COVID-19. In the study overall: The study drew acute and convalescent COVID-19 samples from the United States, Italy and Spain.

Original handling: Researchers report that nucleated cell counts were estimated from reference gene primer amplification. Repertoires were generated with immunoSEQ multiplex PCR, while TCRdb's copy carries only in-frame clones and drops some. The V and J calls and clone size are taken from that table; D and trimming were inferred from the DNA. The sample lists around 500,000 clones; approximately 90% were seen once. Participants had their cohort set by participant-reported clinical history. Cohort 3 recovery required two negative PCRs, clearance, or symptom resolution. V shed 7 bases and J shed 0 bases, with 14 bases lying between them. Germline CDR1 LNHDA, CDR2 SQIVND (reference sequence). The CDR3 consists of 15 residues.

The rearrangement uses TRBV19 and TRBJ2-3, with a possible D match to TRBD2 (6 bases). The sequenced sample was PBMCs or T cells enriched from blood (not recorded which). The TCR was taken from a woman aged 40 to 50 who had recovered from COVID-19. CDR3 sequence: CASTRGGSSTDTQYF. CDR3 in DNA: TGTGCCAGTACCCGGGGAGGTTCTAGCACAGATACGCAGTATTTT.